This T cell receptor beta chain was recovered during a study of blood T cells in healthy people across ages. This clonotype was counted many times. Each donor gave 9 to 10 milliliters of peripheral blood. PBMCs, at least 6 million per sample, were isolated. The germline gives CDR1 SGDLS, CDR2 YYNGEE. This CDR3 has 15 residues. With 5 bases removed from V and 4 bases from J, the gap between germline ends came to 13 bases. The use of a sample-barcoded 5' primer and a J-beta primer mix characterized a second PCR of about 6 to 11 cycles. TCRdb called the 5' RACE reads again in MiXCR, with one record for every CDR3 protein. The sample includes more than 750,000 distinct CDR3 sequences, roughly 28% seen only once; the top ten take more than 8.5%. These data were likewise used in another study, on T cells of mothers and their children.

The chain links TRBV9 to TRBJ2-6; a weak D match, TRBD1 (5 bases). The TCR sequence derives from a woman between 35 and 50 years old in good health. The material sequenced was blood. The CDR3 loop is CASSYQGYGANVLTF. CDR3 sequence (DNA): TGTGCCAGCAGTTATCAGGGATACGGGGCCAACGTCCTGACTTTC.